This T cell receptor beta chain emerged from a study of response to subunit inactivated influenza vaccine. Study-wide results and limits: After each seasonal influenza vaccination, few new T cells are recruited, the authors suggested.

MiXCR was run by TCRdb on the RT-PCR reads, yielding one entry per CDR3 protein. The repertoire includes approximately 290,000 distinct CDR3 sequences, approximately 20% of them detected once, and approximately 10% sits in the top ten. Looked up from germline, CDR1 is SQVTM and CDR2 is ANQGSEA. The ends were cut back, 2 bases at V and 0 bases at J, with 8 bases in the middle. This CDR3 has 13 residues. This clonotype was counted only a few times. As yet, its antigen is unknown. This TCR came from a man in his fifties or sixties who received an inactivated influenza vaccine. The genes are TRBV29-1 and TRBJ2-7; no clear D gene. The starting material was PBMCs from blood, obtained about 20 months after vaccination. Here the CDR3 DNA reads TGCAGCGTTGAAATAGTGGACTCCTACGAGCAGTACTTC. Translation gives CSVEIVDSYEQYF.